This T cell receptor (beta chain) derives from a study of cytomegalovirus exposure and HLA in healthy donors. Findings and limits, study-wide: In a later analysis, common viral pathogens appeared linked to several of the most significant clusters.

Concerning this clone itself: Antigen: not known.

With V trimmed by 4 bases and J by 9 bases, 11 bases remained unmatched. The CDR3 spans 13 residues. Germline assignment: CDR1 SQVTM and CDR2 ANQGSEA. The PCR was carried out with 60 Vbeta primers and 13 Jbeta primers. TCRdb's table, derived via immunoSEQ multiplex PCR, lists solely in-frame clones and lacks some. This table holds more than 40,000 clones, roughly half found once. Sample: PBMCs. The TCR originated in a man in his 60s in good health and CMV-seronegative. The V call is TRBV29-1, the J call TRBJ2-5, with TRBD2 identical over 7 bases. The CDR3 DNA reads TGCAGCGTTGGGGAGGGGAGCTTAGGAGCCCAGTACTTC. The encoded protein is CSVGEGSLGAQYF.